These 9 T cell receptor beta chains originate from one sample sequenced in a study of T cells after yellow fever vaccination. TCRdb ran MiXCR on the 5' RACE reads and lists one entry per CDR3 protein. Counted here are some 300,000 distinct CDR3 sequences, about 3.5% occurring once; the ten biggest clones make up 20% to 30%. This sample comprised PBMCs, obtained on the day of the yellow fever booster vaccination. The origin of the receptors is a man aged 18 to 30 who received the YFV17D yellow fever vaccine.

This clonotype was counted only a few times. V usage is TRBV24-1 and J usage is TRBJ2-6, with 8 positions matching TRBD1. The CDR3 loop spans 18 amino acids. J lost 4 bases, V lost 6 bases, and 13 bases had no gene match. Germline V lookup: CDR1 KGHDR, CDR2 SFDVKD. The CDR3 nucleotides read TGTGCCACCAGTCCCGGGCAGGGGGCGCTTTTAGGGGCCAACGTCCTGACTTTC. Its translation is CATSPGQGALLGANVLTF.

This clonotype was detected ten times or more. The chain carries TRBV20-1 and TRBJ2-5; D is uncertain. The V and J ends lost 3 bases and 4 bases respectively, with 6 bases between them. The CDR3 runs to 11 residues. Germline CDR1 reads DFQATT; CDR2 reads SNEGSKA (reference sequence). The CDR3 loop is CSARVRETQYF. CDR3 DNA sequence: TGCAGTGCTAGGGTGAGAGAGACCCAGTACTTC.

This clonotype was observed many times. The rearrangement links TRBV29-1 to TRBJ2-7; D gene uncertain. The CDR3 totals 12 residues. V lost 0 bases, J lost 6 bases, and 9 bases lay in between. The germline V gene has CDR1 SQVTM and CDR2 ANQGSEA. The CDR3 DNA follows: TGCAGCGTTGAAGATATGAGGTCCGAGCAGTACTTC. Translation gives CSVEDMRSEQYF.

The CDR3 bases are TGTGCCATCACCCACCAACTAAACACTGAAGCTTTCTTT. Amino acids: CAITHQLNTEAFF. The chain links TRBV10-3 to TRBJ1-1; unclear D gene. Germline V gene sequence: CDR1 ENHRY, CDR2 SYGVKD. V lost 7 bases and J 2 bases, leaving 11 bases between the germline ends. The CDR3 totals 13 residues.

Comment on this clonotype: One end of the junction does not line up with germline, which may come from a read error. V gene TRBV7-6 combines with J gene TRBJ2-4, with D possibly TRBD2 on 6 matching bases. Germline CDR1 and CDR2: SGHVS and FNYEAQ. This CDR3 contains 15 residues. CDR3 region: CSSSLSPLEGNIKYF. The CDR3 nucleotides are TGTTCCAGCAGCTTAAGTCCTCTGGAGGGAAACATTAAGTACTTC.

The table lists this clonotype with a few counts. The V gene is TRBV6-5, the J gene TRBJ2-7; 12 bases are shared with TRBD2. Germline assignment: CDR1 MNHEY and CDR2 SVGAGI. Trimming removed 10 bases from V and 2 bases from J; junction bases left unmatched: 6. This CDR3 contains 14 residues. CDR3 nucleotide sequence: TGTGCCACCGCGACTAGCGGGGGAGCCTACGAGCAGTACGTC. It specifies CATATSGGAYEQYV.

This clonotype was seen repeatedly, ten times or more. This sequence joins TRBV27 and TRBJ2-1; D might be TRBD2 (6 bases). This CDR3 spans 16 amino acids. Trimming shortened V by 2 bases and J by 2 bases, and 13 bases separated the two germline ends. Germline-derived CDR1 and CDR2 are MNHEY and SMNVEV (reference sequence). This chain's CDR3 is CASSLMASATYNEQFF. The CDR3 nucleotides are TGTGCCAGCAGTTTAATGGCTAGCGCCACCTACAATGAGCAGTTCTTC.

This clonotype was picked up a small number of times. The V and J genes are TRBV7-2 and TRBJ1-2; TRBD1 matches at 9 bases. V was pared by 5 bases and J by 3 bases, with 7 bases of the junction left unmatched. The germline CDR1 and CDR2 sequences are SGHTA and FQGNSA. CDR3 length: 15 amino acids. The CDR3 loop is CASSPDRGKYYGYTF. The CDR3 coding sequence is TGTGCCAGCAGCCCCGACAGGGGGAAGTACTATGGCTACACCTTC.

This clonotype was seen at least ten times. In nucleotides, the CDR3 is TGCAGCGTGGCACGACAGGGGTGGGAGAACACTGAAGCTTTCTTT. It codes for CSVARQGWENTEAFF. The gene calls are TRBV29-1 and TRBJ1-1; 8 bases are a match to TRBD1. V trimming: 6 bases; J trimming: 1 base; junction bases outside the gene matches: 10. Looked up from germline, CDR1 is SQVTM and CDR2 is ANQGSEA. This CDR3 comprises 15 residues.